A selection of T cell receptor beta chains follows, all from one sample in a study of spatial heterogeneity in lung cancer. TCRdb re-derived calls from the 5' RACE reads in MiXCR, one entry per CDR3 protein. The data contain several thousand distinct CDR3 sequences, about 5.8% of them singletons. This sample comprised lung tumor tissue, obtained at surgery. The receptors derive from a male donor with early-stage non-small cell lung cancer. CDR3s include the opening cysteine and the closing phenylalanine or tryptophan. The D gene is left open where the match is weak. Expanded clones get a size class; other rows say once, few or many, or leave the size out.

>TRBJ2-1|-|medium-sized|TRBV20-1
CSARDSIRGGLFF
TGCAGTGCTAGAGATTCGATAAGGGGCGGGTTGTTCTTC
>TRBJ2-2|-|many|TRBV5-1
CASSSGTAWTGELFF
TGCGCCAGCAGCTCCGGGACTGCGTGGACCGGGGAGCTGTTTTTT
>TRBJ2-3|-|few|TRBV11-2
CASSWGRGYSYTQYF
TGTGCCAGCAGCTGGGGGCGGGGATACTCTTATACGCAGTATTTT
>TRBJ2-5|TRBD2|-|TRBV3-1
CASSQGVAGGETQYF
TGTGCCAGCAGCCAAGGCGTCGCGGGGGGGGAGACCCAGTACTTC
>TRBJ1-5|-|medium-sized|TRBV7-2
CASSWTGTSFSSAQHF
TGTGCCAGCAGCTGGACCGGGACCTCCTTTAGTTCGGCCCAGCATTTT
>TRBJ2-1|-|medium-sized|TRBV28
CASTLGLSNNEQFF
TGTGCCAGCACTCTGGGACTCTCCAACAATGAGCAGTTCTTC
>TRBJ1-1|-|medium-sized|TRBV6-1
CASSDRGSLGTEAFF
TGTGCCAGCAGTGACCGCGGATCCTTAGGCACTGAAGCTTTCTTT
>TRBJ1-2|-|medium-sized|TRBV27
CASSFWDARGYTF
TGTGCCAGCAGTTTTTGGGACGCACGAGGCTACACCTTC
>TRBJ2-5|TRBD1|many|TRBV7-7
CASSPGQGRETQYF
TGTGCTAGCAGCCCGGGACAGGGTCGAGAGACCCAGTACTTC
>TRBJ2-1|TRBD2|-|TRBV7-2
CASSLDGGVPREQFF
TGTGCCAGCAGCTTAGACGGGGGGGTCCCTCGAGAGCAGTTCTTC
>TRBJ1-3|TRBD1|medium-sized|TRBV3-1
CASSQDTGGSSGNTIYF
TGTGCCAGCAGCCAAGATACAGGGGGTAGCTCTGGAAACACCATATATTTT
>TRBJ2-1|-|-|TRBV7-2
CASSLGNLRRANEQFF
TGTGCCAGCAGCTTAGGGAACCTTCGGCGGGCGAATGAGCAGTTCTTC
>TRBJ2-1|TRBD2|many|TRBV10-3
CAISGGGNYSGLADYNEQFF
TGTGCCATCAGTGGAGGGGGTAATTATTCGGGACTAGCGGACTACAATGAGCAGTTCTTC
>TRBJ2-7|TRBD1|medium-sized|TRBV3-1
CASSPGQGYEQYF
TGTGCCAGCAGCCCGGGACAGGGGTACGAGCAGTACTTC
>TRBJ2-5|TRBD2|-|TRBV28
CASSSAGGLETQYF
TGTGCCAGCAGTTCAGCGGGGGGGTTGGAGACCCAGTACTTC
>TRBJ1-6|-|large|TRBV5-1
CASSTGPPDSPLHF
TGCGCCAGCAGTACAGGGCCGCCGGATTCACCCCTCCACTTT
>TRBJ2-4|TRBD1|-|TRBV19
CASSRGQGYIQYF
TGTGCCAGTAGCCGGGGACAGGGTTACATTCAGTACTTC
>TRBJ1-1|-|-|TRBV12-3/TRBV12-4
CASSPTGGGTEAFF
TGTGCCAGCAGTCCGACAGGCGGGGGCACTGAAGCTTTCTTT
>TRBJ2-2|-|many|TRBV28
CASSSHAGGGTGELFF
TGTGCCAGCAGTTCCCACGCAGGTGGGGGCACCGGGGAGCTGTTTTTT
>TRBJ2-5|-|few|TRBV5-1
CASSLGKETQYF
TGCGCCAGCAGCTTGGGGAAAGAGACCCAGTACTTC
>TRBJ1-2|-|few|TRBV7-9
CASSPTEGYGYNF
TGTGCCAGCAGCCCCACTGAGGGGTATGGCTACAACTTC
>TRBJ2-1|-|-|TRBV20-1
CSARDPRGRDNEQFF
TGCAGTGCTAGAGATCCCAGGGGAAGGGACAATGAGCAGTTCTTC
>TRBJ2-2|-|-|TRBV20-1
CSARRDEGELFF
TGCAGTGCTAGGAGGGACGAGGGGGAGCTGTTTTTT
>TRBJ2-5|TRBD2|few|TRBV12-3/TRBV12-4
CASSFSSGGARWRETQYF
TGTGCCAGCAGTTTTAGTAGCGGGGGGGCCAGATGGAGAGAGACCCAGTACTTC
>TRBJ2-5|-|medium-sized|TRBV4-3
CASSQDSYQETQYF
TGCGCCAGCAGCCAAGACAGCTACCAAGAGACCCAGTACTTC
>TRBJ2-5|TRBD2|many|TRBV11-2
CASSTGLAGEETQYF
TGTGCCAGCAGCACGGGACTAGCGGGGGAAGAGACCCAGTACTTC
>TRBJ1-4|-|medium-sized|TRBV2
CASREEKLFF
TGTGCCAGCAGGGAAGAAAAACTGTTTTTT
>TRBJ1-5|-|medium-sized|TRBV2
CASTLQGLNQPQHF
TGTGCCAGCACGCTGCAGGGCCTCAATCAGCCCCAGCATTTT
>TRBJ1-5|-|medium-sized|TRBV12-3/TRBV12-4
CASSYTDSNQPQHF
TGTGCCAGCAGTTACACGGATAGCAATCAGCCCCAGCATTTT
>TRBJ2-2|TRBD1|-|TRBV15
CATSRVAGTGGHTGELFF
TGTGCCACCAGCAGAGTCGCCGGGACAGGGGGCCACACCGGGGAGCTGTTTTTT
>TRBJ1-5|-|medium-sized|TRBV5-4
CASSFDGGGNQPQHF
TGTGCCAGCAGCTTTGATGGAGGAGGCAATCAGCCCCAGCATTTT
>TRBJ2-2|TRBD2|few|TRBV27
CASTWTSGATGELFF
TGTGCCAGCACTTGGACTAGCGGGGCGACCGGGGAGCTGTTTTTT
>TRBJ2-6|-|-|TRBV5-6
CASSLDGGGTSGANVLTF
TGTGCCAGCAGCTTGGATGGAGGGGGCACCTCTGGGGCCAACGTCCTGACTTTC
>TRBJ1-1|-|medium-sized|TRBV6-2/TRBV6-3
CASSLLIRRHTEAFF
TGTGCCAGCAGTTTGTTGATAAGGCGGCACACTGAAGCTTTCTTT
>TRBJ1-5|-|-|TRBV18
CASSPRRDTYSNQPQHF
TGTGCCAGCTCACCACGCCGGGACACTTATAGCAATCAGCCCCAGCATTTT
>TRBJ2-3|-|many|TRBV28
CASSLSRDTDTQYF
TGTGCCAGCAGTTTGAGTCGGGACACAGATACGCAGTATTTT
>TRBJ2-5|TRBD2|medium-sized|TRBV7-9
CASSHSGGLSETQYF
TGTGCCAGCAGCCATAGCGGGGGGCTGTCGGAGACCCAGTACTTC
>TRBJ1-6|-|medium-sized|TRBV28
CASSFPQGNSPLHF
TGTGCCAGCAGTTTCCCACAGGGAAATTCACCCCTCCACTTT
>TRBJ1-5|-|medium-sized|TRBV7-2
CASSPQWAGQPQHF
TGTGCCAGCAGCCCCCAGTGGGCGGGTCAGCCCCAGCATTTT
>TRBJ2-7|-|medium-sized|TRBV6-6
CASTSTTGTVTYEQYF
TGTGCCAGCACCTCTACTACCGGGACGGTGACCTACGAGCAGTACTTC
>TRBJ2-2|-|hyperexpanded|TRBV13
CASSFGIANTGELFF
TGTGCCAGCAGCTTCGGAATCGCGAACACCGGGGAGCTGTTTTTT
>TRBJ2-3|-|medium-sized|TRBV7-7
CASSLYSTDTQYF
TGTGCTAGCAGCTTATATAGCACAGATACGCAGTATTTT
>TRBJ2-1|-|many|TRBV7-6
CASSFLPGVYNEQFF
TGTGCCAGCAGCTTTTTACCTGGGGTCTACAATGAGCAGTTCTTC
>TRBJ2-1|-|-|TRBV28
CASRGGGSYNEQFF
TGTGCCAGCAGGGGAGGCGGCTCCTACAATGAGCAGTTCTTC
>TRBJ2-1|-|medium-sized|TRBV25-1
CASRDKLAAYNEQFF
TGTGCCAGCAGAGACAAACTGGCGGCCTACAATGAGCAGTTCTTC
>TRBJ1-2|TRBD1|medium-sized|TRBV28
CAISGQGGYGYTF
TGTGCCATCTCGGGACAGGGGGGCTATGGCTACACCTTC
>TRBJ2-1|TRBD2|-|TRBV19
CASSALAGGAGEQFF
TGTGCCAGTAGCGCACTAGCGGGGGGGGCGGGAGAGCAGTTCTTC
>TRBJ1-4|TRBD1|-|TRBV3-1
CASRDRGSEKLFF
TGTGCCAGCAGGGACAGGGGAAGCGAAAAACTGTTTTTT